This T cell receptor (beta chain) was obtained from a study of response to subunit inactivated influenza vaccine. Findings and caveats of the study: Each seasonal influenza vaccination, the authors suggested, recruits few new T cells.

The table lists this clonotype with a few counts. Its antigen is not known. TCRdb re-analysed the RT-PCR reads in MiXCR, keeping a single row per CDR3 protein. The sample yields around 520,000 distinct CDR3 sequences, 25% seen once. V was pared by 0 bases and J by 2 bases, with 15 bases of the junction left unmatched. The CDR3 has 19 amino acids. Germline V gives CDR1 LGHNA, CDR2 YNFKEQ. This clonotype was sampled from a man aged 50 to 59 who received an inactivated influenza vaccine. The chain has TRBV4-2 and TRBJ2-7, with 8 positions matching TRBD1. Material: CD4+ T cells sorted from PBMCs, obtained roughly 5 days after vaccination. For the CDR3, the DNA is TGTGCCAGCAGCCAAGAGTTTCCTAAGGGACAGGAGATAACCTACGAGCAGTACTTC. As protein: CASSQEFPKGQEITYEQYF.